This T cell receptor (beta chain) was identified during a study of blood T cell repertoires in COVID-19 (dated by TCRdb to the early 2020s). With regard to the full study: Samples covering the acute and convalescent phases of COVID-19 were provided by collaborators in the United States, Italy and Spain. The material from the prospective study consisted of cDNA or gDNA derived from T cells, B-cell-depleted T cells, or PBMCs. The dataset comprised deeply sampled blood TCRbeta repertoires from subjects exposed to, actively infected with, or recovered from COVID-19. The repertoires were released in a freely available public database intended as a resource for research on the immune response to SARS-CoV-2. Samples were obtained from the ongoing ImmuneRACE study (first 160 participants) and from 1,254 subjects provided by 6 global collaborators. The sample metadata nearly always contained a de-identified subject ID, COVID-19 status, age in years and sex. Where HLA class I and class II types were available, the types were taken from metadata supplied by the sample provider, not from assay-based typing.

Study-level results and caveats: Clinical and demographic metadata were provided uncurated, with the amount varying by source and participant.

TCRbeta CDR3 regions were amplified from genomic DNA by means of the immunoSEQ Assay, a bias-controlled multiplex PCR. In the authors' own workflow: The number of nucleated cells in each sample was estimated by amplification of reference gene primers within the assay. To quantify the absolute abundance of each unique TCRbeta CDR3 rearrangement, sequence reads were collapsed and filtered. For each sample, productive Simpson clonality was calculated by taking the square root of Simpson's diversity index across productive rearrangements. TCRdb provides this immuneACCESS table in a form limited to in-frame rearrangements. Some clones are lacking; in checked studies, under half of them reflect an unresolved V gene, and why the rest are absent is not known. V and J calls and clone size are given by that table; D and trimming were obtained from the DNA. Here the sample has about 300,000 clones; approximately 92% occur a single time. Around 1.1% of the sample belongs to the ten largest clones.

Participants in the prospective study were enrolled through a virtual design, were aged about 18 to 100 years, and lived in fewer than 30 United States geographic areas. Cohort assignment in the prospective study relied on participant-reported clinical history from a screening survey and a study questionnaire. Recovered participants in ImmuneRACE Cohort 3 were defined as having two consecutive negative NP/OP PCR tests, clearance from a healthcare professional, or resolution of symptoms. In the prospective study, mobile phlebotomists collected whole blood, serum and a nasopharyngeal or oropharyngeal swab from each participant. Over a roughly two-month period, participants in the prospective study had the option of providing additional blood draws and questionnaires. Prospective study blood samples were shipped either frozen or at room temperature before DNA extraction. Turning to this clone: Its antigen has not been determined. One base away there is no much larger clone; base qualities are not given.

The CDR1 and CDR2 encoded by the germline V gene are SGHRS and YFSETQ. There are 15 amino acids in the CDR3, from cysteine to phenylalanine inclusive. Just CDR3 DNA is preserved here, 45 bases in frame from base 1. Relative to germline, V is 0 bases shorter and J is 5 bases shorter, with 14 bases between their ends. Recombination joined TRBV5-1 with TRBJ1-2; too little of a D gene remains to name it. The origin of this receptor is a woman younger than 45 who had recovered from COVID-19. Sample: PBMCs or T cells enriched from blood (not recorded which). The CDR3 reads as follows: CASSLGEGRIYGYTF. In nucleotide form, the sequence is TGCGCCAGCAGCTTGGGGGAGGGAAGAATTTATGGCTACACCTTC. When the CDR3 is completed using the reference TRBV5-1 and TRBJ1-2 genes on either side, the full variable domain is KAGVTQTPRYLIKTRGQQVTLSCSPISGHRSVSWYQQTPGQGLQFLFEYFSETQRNKGNFPGRFSGRQFSNSRSEMNVSTLELGDSALYLCASSLGEGRIYGYTFGSGTRLTVV.